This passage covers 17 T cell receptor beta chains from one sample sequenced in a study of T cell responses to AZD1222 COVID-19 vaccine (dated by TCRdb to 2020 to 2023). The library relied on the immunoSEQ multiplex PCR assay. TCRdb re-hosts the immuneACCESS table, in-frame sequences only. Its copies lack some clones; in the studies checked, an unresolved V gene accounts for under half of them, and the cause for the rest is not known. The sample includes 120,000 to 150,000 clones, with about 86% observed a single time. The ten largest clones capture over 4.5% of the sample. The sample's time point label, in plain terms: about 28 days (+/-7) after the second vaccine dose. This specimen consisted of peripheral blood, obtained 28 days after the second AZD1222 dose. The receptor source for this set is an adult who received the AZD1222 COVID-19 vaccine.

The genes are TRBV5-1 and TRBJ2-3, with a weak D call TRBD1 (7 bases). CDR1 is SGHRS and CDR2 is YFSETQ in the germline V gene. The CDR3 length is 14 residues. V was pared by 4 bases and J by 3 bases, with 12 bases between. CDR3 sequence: CASSTRDRTDTQYF. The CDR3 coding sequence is TGCGCCAGCAGCACGCGGGACAGAACAGATACGCAGTATTTT.

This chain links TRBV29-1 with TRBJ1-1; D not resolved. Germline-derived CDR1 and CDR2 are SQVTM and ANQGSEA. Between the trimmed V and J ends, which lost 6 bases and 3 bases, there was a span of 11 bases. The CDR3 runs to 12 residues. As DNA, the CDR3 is TGCAGCGTCCGCGGGAAGGACACTGAAGCTTTCTTT. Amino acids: CSVRGKDTEAFF.

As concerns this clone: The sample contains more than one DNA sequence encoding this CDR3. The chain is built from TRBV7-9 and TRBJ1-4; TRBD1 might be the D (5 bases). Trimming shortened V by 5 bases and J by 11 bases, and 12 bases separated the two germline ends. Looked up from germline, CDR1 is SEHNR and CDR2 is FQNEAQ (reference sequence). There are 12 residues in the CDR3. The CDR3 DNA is TGTGCCAGCAGCCCGACGGGGGGGAAACTGTTTTTT. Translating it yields CASSPTGGKLFF.

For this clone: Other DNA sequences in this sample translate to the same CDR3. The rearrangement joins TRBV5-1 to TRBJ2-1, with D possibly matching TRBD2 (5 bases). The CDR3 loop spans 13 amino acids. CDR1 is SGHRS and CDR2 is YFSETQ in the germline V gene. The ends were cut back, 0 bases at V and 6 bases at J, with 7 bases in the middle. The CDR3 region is CASSLGRGNEQFF. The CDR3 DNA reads TGCGCCAGCAGCTTGGGCCGGGGCAATGAGCAGTTCTTC. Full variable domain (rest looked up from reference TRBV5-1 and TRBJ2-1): KAGVTQTPRYLIKTRGQQVTLSCSPISGHRSVSWYQQTPGQGLQFLFEYFSETQRNKGNFPGRFSGRQFSNSRSEMNVSTLELGDSALYLCASSLGRGNEQFFGPGTRLTVL.

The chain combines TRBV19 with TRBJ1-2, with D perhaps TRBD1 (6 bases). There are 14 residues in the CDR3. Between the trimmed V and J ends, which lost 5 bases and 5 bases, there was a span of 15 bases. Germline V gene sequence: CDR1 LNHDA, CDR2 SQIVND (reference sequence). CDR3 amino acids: CASSRGLGGYGYTF. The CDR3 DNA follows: TGTGCCAGTAGTCGGGGCTTAGGGGGATATGGCTACACCTTC.

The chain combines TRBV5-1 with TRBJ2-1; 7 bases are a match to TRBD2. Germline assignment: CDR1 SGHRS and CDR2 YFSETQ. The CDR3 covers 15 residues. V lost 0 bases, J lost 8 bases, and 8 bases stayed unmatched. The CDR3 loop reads CASSLAGRGIDEQFF. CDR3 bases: TGCGCCAGCAGCTTGGCGGGGCGGGGGATCGATGAGCAGTTCTTC.

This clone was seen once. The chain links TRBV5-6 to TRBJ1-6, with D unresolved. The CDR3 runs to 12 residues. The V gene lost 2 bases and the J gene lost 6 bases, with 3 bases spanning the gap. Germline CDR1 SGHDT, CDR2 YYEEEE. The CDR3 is CASSFVNSPLHF. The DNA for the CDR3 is TGTGCCAGCAGCTTCGTTAATTCACCCCTCCACTTT. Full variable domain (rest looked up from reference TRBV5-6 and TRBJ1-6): DAGVTQSPTHLIKTRGQQVTLRCSPKSGHDTVSWYQQALGQGPQFIFQYYEEEERQRGNFPDRFSGHQFPNYSSELNVNALLLGDSALYLCASSFVNSPLHFGNGTRLTVT.

The CDR3 DNA reads TGTGCCAGCAGCCAAGGCAGGGGGTCGGGAAACACCATATATTTT. Its translation is CASSQGRGSGNTIYF. The V call is TRBV3-1 (or the pseudogene TRBV3-2), the J call TRBJ1-3; TRBD1 matches at 7 bases. CDR3 size: 15 residues. V was pared by 1 base and J by 4 bases, with 4 bases of the junction left unmatched. CDR1 is LGHDT and CDR2 is YNNKEL in the germline V gene (reference sequence).

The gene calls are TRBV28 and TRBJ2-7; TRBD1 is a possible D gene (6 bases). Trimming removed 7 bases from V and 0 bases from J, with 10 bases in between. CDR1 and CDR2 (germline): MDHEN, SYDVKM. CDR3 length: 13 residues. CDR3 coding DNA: TGTGCCAGCAAGGACAGCCTCTCCTACGAGCAGTACTTC. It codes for CASKDSLSYEQYF.

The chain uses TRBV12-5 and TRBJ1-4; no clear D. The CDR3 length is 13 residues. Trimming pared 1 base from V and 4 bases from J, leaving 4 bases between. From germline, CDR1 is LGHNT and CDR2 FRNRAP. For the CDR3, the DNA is TGTGCTAGTGGTTTGGAGGGTAATGAAAAACTGTTTTTT. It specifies CASGLEGNEKLFF.

CDR3 region: CASSGTLANDEQFF. The CDR3 bases are TGCGCCAGCAGCGGGACACTAGCTAACGATGAGCAGTTCTTC. The V and J genes are TRBV5-1 and TRBJ2-1, with D possibly being TRBD1 or TRBD2 (6 bases each). V was cut by 4 bases and J by 8 bases, with 16 bases left in between. The CDR3 loop spans 14 amino acids. Germline lookup yields CDR1 SGHRS and CDR2 YFSETQ.

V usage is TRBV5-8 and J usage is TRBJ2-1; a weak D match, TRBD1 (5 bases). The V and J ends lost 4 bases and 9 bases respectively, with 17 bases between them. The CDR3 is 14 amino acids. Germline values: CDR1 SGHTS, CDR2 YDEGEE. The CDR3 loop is CASSPTIGHLEQFF. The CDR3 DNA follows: TGTGCCAGCAGCCCAACCATCGGACATCTTGAGCAGTTCTTC.

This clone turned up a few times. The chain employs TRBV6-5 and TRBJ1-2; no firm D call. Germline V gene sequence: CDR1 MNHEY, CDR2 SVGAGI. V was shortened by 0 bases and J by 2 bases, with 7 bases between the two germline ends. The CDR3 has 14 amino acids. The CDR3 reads CASSYSGSNYGYTF. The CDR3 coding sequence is TGTGCCAGCAGTTACTCAGGGAGCAACTATGGCTACACCTTC.

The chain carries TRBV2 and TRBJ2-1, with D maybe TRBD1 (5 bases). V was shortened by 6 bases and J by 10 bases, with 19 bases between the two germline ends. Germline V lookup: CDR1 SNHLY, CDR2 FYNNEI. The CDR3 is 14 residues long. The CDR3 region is CASSRDNVGIEQFF. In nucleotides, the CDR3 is TGTGCCAGCAGCAGGGATAATGTTGGAATCGAGCAGTTCTTC.

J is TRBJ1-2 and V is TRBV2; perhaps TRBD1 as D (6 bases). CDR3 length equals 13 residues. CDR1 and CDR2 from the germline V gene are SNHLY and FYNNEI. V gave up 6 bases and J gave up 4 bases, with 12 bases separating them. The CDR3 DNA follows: TGTGCCAGCAGAGGAGGGGGAAGCTATGGCTACACCTTC. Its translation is CASRGGGSYGYTF.

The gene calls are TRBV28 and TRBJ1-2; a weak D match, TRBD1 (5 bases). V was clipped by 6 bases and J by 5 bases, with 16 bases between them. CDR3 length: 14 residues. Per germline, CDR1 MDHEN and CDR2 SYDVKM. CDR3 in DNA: TGTGCCAGCAGACTCCCCGGGGGTGGGTATGGCTACACCTTC. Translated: CASRLPGGGYGYTF.

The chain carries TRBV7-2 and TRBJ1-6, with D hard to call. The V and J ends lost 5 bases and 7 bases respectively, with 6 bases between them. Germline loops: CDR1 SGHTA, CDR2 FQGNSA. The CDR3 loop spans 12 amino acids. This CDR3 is CASSTGNSPLHF. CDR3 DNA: TGTGCCAGCAGCACTGGGAATTCACCCCTCCACTTT.